These 30 T cell receptor beta chains originate from one sample sequenced in a study of Ad26.COV2.S vaccination and SARS-CoV-2 variants. The assay was immunoSEQ multiplex PCR, and TCRdb's table has in-frame clones only and misses some. Of about 400,000 clones listed, around 91% are singletons. Indicated treatment: around 19 received Ad26.COV2.S at low or high dose, single or two shots; roughly five received placebo; per-sample allocation not given. The study sampled participants on day 63 after the first vaccine or placebo injection. This specimen was peripheral blood, taken in a trial of Ad26.COV2.S vaccine versus placebo. These receptors originate from a person between 18 and 59 years old who received the Ad26.COV2.S COVID-19 vaccine or a placebo.

The chain joins TRBV7-9 to TRBJ2-7; D may be TRBD2 (5 bases). Trimming pared 1 base from V and 7 bases from J, leaving 8 bases between. The CDR3 consists of 12 residues. Looked up from germline, CDR1 is SEHNR and CDR2 is FQNEAQ (reference sequence). The CDR3 region is CASSLELGEQYF. For the CDR3, the DNA is TGTGCCAGCAGCTTAGAACTAGGGGAGCAGTACTTC.

This clone was detected only once. The chain links TRBV4-2 to TRBJ1-5; 7 nucleotides line up with TRBD1. V was clipped by 3 bases and J by 4 bases; unmatched bases: 3. This CDR3 has 14 residues. The germline V gene encodes CDR1 LGHNA and CDR2 YNFKEQ. For the CDR3, the DNA is TGTGCCAGCAGCCAGGGACAGAGTAATCAGCCCCAGCATTTT. Translation: CASSQGQSNQPQHF.

The genes are TRBV5-1 and TRBJ2-7; D possibly corresponds to TRBD1 (6 bases). Germline values: CDR1 SGHRS, CDR2 YFSETQ. Trimming cost V 7 bases and J 5 bases, with 19 bases left between them. The CDR3 consists of 14 residues. This CDR3 reads CASRRDNKANEQYF. CDR3 nucleotides: TGCGCCAGCCGCCGGGACAATAAAGCTAACGAGCAGTACTTC.

V gene TRBV21-1 combines with J gene TRBJ2-2; no check of the table's D call, TRBD1, against the DNA was made. TRBV21-1 is a documented pseudogene. The CDR3 contains 19 residues. CDR3 loop: CASSKEGLEGVGGTGELFF. The CDR3 DNA reads TGTGCCAGCAGCAAAGAAGGGCTGGAAGGGGTTGGTGGGACCGGGGAGCTGTTTTTT.

The CDR3 DNA reads TGTGCCAGTAGTATAAGTCGAATGGGTGCCGACACCGGGGAGCTGTTTTTT. Translated, it gives CASSISRMGADTGELFF. The gene calls are TRBV19 and TRBJ2-2; D not certain. The CDR3 runs to 17 residues. CDR1 LNHDA and CDR2 SQIVND come from the germline V gene (reference sequence). Trimming took 2 bases from V and 3 from J, leaving 16 bases between them.

The CDR3 nucleotides read TGTGCCAGCAGTTCCTGGGGGGGCGCGGAGACCCAGTACTTC. Its protein is CASSSWGGAETQYF. The chain recombines TRBV6-5 with TRBJ2-5, with D possibly matching TRBD2 (7 bases). Germline lookup yields CDR1 MNHEY and CDR2 SVGAGI. Trimming took 4 bases from V and 5 from J, leaving 14 bases between them. The CDR3 is made up of 14 amino acids.

This chain connects TRBV2 to TRBJ2-7, with 9 positions matching TRBD1. From germline, CDR1 is SNHLY and CDR2 FYNNEI. There are 14 residues in the CDR3. The ends lost 1 base at V and 3 bases at J; junction bases unmatched: 1. The CDR3 region has the DNA TGTGCCAGCAGTGAAGTGGGACAGGGCTACGAGCAGTACTTC. Translated: CASSEVGQGYEQYF.

The chain carries TRBV7-9 and TRBJ2-7; possibly TRBD1 or TRBD2 for D (5 bases each). The CDR3 is 17 residues long. The V and J ends lost 7 bases and 0 bases respectively, with 22 bases between them. The V gene's germline CDR1 is SEHNR and CDR2 FQNEAQ (reference sequence). The CDR3 nucleotides are TGTGCCAGCACCTCCCCTTGGGGTGGGACGAGCTCCTACGAGCAGTACTTC. This encodes CASTSPWGGTSSYEQYF.

The V gene is TRBV4-1, the J gene TRBJ1-2; D is ambiguous. Germline V gives CDR1 MGHRA, CDR2 YSYEKL. The CDR3 loop spans 14 amino acids. The V end lost 0 bases, the J end lost 3 bases, and 8 bases lay between the germline ends. For the CDR3, the DNA is TGCGCCAGCAGCCAAGATGGAGTGGACTATGGCTACACCTTC. Residues: CASSQDGVDYGYTF.

This clone occurred once. The chain combines TRBV6-2 or TRBV6-3 with TRBJ2-1; D may be TRBD2 (6 bases). The V and J ends lost 0 bases and 2 bases respectively, with 11 bases between them. The CDR3 consists of 16 residues. Germline V gene lookup returns CDR1 MNHEY and CDR2 SVGEGT. CDR3 residues: CASSYSTGDTYNEQFF. CDR3 bases: TGTGCCAGCAGTTACTCTACGGGAGATACCTACAATGAGCAGTTCTTC.

The rearrangement uses TRBV4-1 and TRBJ2-1; weak D call: TRBD2 (6 bases). Germline V gives CDR1 MGHRA, CDR2 YSYEKL. The V end lost 5 bases, the J end lost 3 bases, and 17 bases lay between the germline ends. The CDR3 contains 16 residues. The CDR3: CASSAGGSRIYNEQFF. CDR3 nucleotide sequence: TGCGCCAGCAGCGCAGGAGGGTCCAGAATCTACAATGAGCAGTTCTTC.

The V and J genes are TRBV6-4 and TRBJ1-2; a possible D gene is TRBD1 (5 bases). CDR1 and CDR2 (germline): MRHNA, SNTAGT. Trimming pared 2 bases from V and 9 bases from J, leaving 10 bases between. The CDR3 sequence is 12 residues long. Here the CDR3 reads CASSDLEGRYTF. As DNA, the CDR3 is TGTGCCAGCAGTGACCTTGAGGGGCGCTACACCTTC.

The chain carries TRBV10-3 and TRBJ1-3; no firm D call. CDR1 is ENHRY and CDR2 is SYGVKD in the germline V gene. The ends were cut back, 2 bases at V and 4 bases at J, with 6 bases in the middle. This CDR3 has 13 residues. The CDR3 sequence is CAISEGEGNTIYF. CDR3 nucleotide sequence: TGTGCCATCAGTGAGGGTGAGGGAAACACCATATATTTT.

The V gene is TRBV3-1 (or the pseudogene TRBV3-2), the J gene TRBJ2-5; 14 nucleotides match TRBD2. The germline V gene encodes CDR1 LGHDT and CDR2 YNNKEL (reference sequence). V shed 0 bases and J 7 bases; nucleotides not matched to a gene: 4. The CDR3 length is 16 residues. CDR3 nucleotide sequence: TGTGCCAGCAGCCAAGATTCCGGACTAGCGGGAGGGACCCAGTACTTC. This translates into CASSQDSGLAGGTQYF.

This chain uses TRBV3-1 (or the pseudogene TRBV3-2) with TRBJ2-3; 12 nucleotides agree with TRBD2. Germline trimming cut 4 bases from V and 6 bases from J; bases unmatched to any gene: 8. The CDR3 is 16 amino acids. In germline, CDR1 is LGHDT, CDR2 YNNKEL (reference sequence). CDR3 nucleotides: TGTGCCAGCAGCCGACTAGCGGGAGTGGGTGCGGATACGCAGTATTTT. Translated, it gives CASSRLAGVGADTQYF.

This clone was observed a single time. V and J are TRBV9 and TRBJ1-4; D gene ambiguous. There are 15 residues in the CDR3. V gave up 4 bases and J gave up 0 bases, with 10 bases separating them. Germline CDR1 reads SGDLS; CDR2 reads YYNGEE. The CDR3 loop is CASSLGTATNEKLFF. In DNA form, the CDR3 reads TGTGCCAGCAGCCTTGGTACCGCAACTAATGAAAAACTGTTTTTT.

The J gene is TRBJ2-2, the V gene TRBV5-1; TRBD2 matches at 7 bases. The V segment lost 0 bases and the J segment 3 bases; nucleotides outside the gene matches: 5. The CDR3 spans 16 residues. Germline CDR1 and CDR2: SGHRS and YFSETQ. CDR3: CASSLGGSGYTGELFF. The CDR3 nucleotides read TGCGCCAGCAGCTTGGGAGGTAGCGGGTACACCGGGGAGCTGTTTTTT. The full variable domain, completed using reference TRBV5-1 and TRBJ2-2, is KAGVTQTPRYLIKTRGQQVTLSCSPISGHRSVSWYQQTPGQGLQFLFEYFSETQRNKGNFPGRFSGRQFSNSRSEMNVSTLELGDSALYLCASSLGGSGYTGELFFGEGSRLTVL.

The J gene is TRBJ1-2, the V gene TRBV28; D uncertain. Trimming cost V 3 bases and J 6 bases, with 11 bases left between them. Germline V CDR1 and CDR2: MDHEN, SYDVKM. The CDR3 consists of 13 residues. The CDR3 loop reads CASSLSGSNGYTF. The CDR3 nucleotides are TGTGCCAGCAGTTTGTCGGGGTCCAATGGCTACACCTTC.

The V and J genes are TRBV10-3 and TRBJ2-2; D is possibly TRBD2 (6 bases). V shed 4 bases and J shed 3 bases, with 12 bases lying between them. Germline V gene lookup returns CDR1 ENHRY and CDR2 SYGVKD. CDR3 length: 15 amino acids. CDR3 loop: CAISVGAGYTGELFF. CDR3 DNA sequence: TGTGCCATCAGTGTTGGTGCGGGATACACCGGGGAGCTGTTTTTT.

The chain carries TRBV25-1 and TRBJ2-7; no reliable D call. Germline lookup yields CDR1 MGHDK and CDR2 SYGVNS. Trimming took off 2 bases at V and 2 bases at J, with 13 bases between the two ends. This CDR3 has 15 amino acids. The CDR3 region is CASSEGVRDTYEQYF. CDR3 bases: TGTGCCAGCAGTGAAGGGGTCAGAGACACCTACGAGCAGTACTTC.

This clone turned up a few times. J is TRBJ2-1 and V is TRBV19; weak D call: TRBD2 (7 bases). This CDR3 is built from 15 residues. V gave up 9 bases and J gave up 2 bases, with 17 bases separating them. Looked up from germline, CDR1 is LNHDA and CDR2 is SQIVND (reference sequence). DNA of the CDR3: TGTGCCAGCCGGGGGCGGGAGTCCCCCTACAATGAGCAGTTCTTC. This codes for CASRGRESPYNEQFF.

This chain's CDR3 is CASQKQTNEKLFF. The DNA of the CDR3 is TGTGCCAGCCAAAAGCAGACTAATGAAAAACTGTTTTTT. The chain carries TRBV19 and TRBJ1-4; D is uncertain. The V and J ends lost 9 bases and 2 bases respectively, with 10 bases between them. The CDR3 runs 13 residues. Germline-derived CDR1 and CDR2 are LNHDA and SQIVND (reference sequence). The full variable domain, its missing parts supplied by reference TRBV19 and TRBJ1-4, is DGGITQSPKYLFRKEGQNVTLSCEQNLNHDAMYWYRQDPGQGLRLIYYSQIVNDFQKGDIAEGYSVSREKKESFPLTVTSAQKNPTAFYLCASQKQTNEKLFFGSGTQLSVL.

The rearrangement joins TRBV6-1 to TRBJ2-7; 10 bases fit TRBD2. The CDR3 runs to 15 residues. From germline, CDR1 is MNHNS and CDR2 SASEGT. With V trimmed by 2 bases and J by 3 bases, 4 bases remained unmatched. CDR3 sequence reads: CASSESASGSYEQYF. The CDR3 coding sequence is TGTGCCAGCAGTGAATCCGCTAGCGGGAGCTACGAGCAGTACTTC.

This chain connects TRBV28 to TRBJ2-5; TRBD2 matches 10 bases. The junction had 17 bases not matched to a gene; V was cut back by 5 bases and J by 5 bases. The CDR3 has 18 amino acids. Germline assignment: CDR1 MDHEN and CDR2 SYDVKM. The CDR3 spells CASSPTPPGLAPRETQYF. CDR3 nucleotide sequence: TGTGCCAGCAGTCCGACCCCACCGGGACTAGCGCCCCGGGAGACCCAGTACTTC.

The rearrangement uses TRBV30 and TRBJ1-1, with D hard to call. V shed 2 bases and J shed 1 base, with 20 bases lying between them. The CDR3 loop spans 17 amino acids. CDR1 and CDR2 (germline): GTSNPN, SVGIG (reference sequence). The CDR3 reads CAWSRMGDIRKNTEAFF. CDR3 coding DNA: TGTGCCTGGAGTAGGATGGGAGACATCCGAAAGAACACTGAAGCTTTCTTT. Filled out from reference TRBV30 and TRBJ1-1, the complete variable domain reads SQTIHQWPATLVQPVGSPLSLECTVEGTSNPNLYWYRQAAGRGLQLLFYSVGIGQISSEVPQNLSASRPQDRQFILSSKKLLLSDSGFYLCAWSRMGDIRKNTEAFFGQGTRLTVV.

The V call is TRBV7-9, the J call TRBJ2-2; tentative D call: TRBD2 (6 bases). The V end was cut by 5 bases, the J end by 6 bases, with 19 bases between. This CDR3 is 16 amino acids long. Germline V gene lookup returns CDR1 SEHNR and CDR2 FQNEAQ (reference sequence). The CDR3 loop reads CASSVGTHFVPGELFF. CDR3 sequence (DNA): TGTGCCAGCAGCGTAGGGACTCACTTCGTACCCGGGGAGCTGTTTTTT. Drawing the rest from reference TRBV7-9 and TRBJ2-2, the complete variable domain is DTGVSQNPRHKITKRGQNVTFRCDPISEHNRLYWYRQTLGQGPEFLTYFQNEAQLEKSRLLSDRFSAERPKGSFSTLEIQRTEQGDSAMYLCASSVGTHFVPGELFFGEGSRLTVL.

This chain links TRBV4-1 with TRBJ2-1; D unresolved. The germline V gene encodes CDR1 MGHRA and CDR2 YSYEKL. Between the trimmed V and J ends, which lost 1 base and 0 bases, there was a span of 22 bases. This CDR3 has 20 residues. The CDR3 spells CASSQASGETRRSSYNEQFF. The CDR3 DNA sequence: TGCGCCAGCAGCCAAGCGAGTGGGGAAACAAGGAGAAGCTCCTACAATGAGCAGTTCTTC.

This clone was counted a single time. The chain carries TRBV5-1 and TRBJ2-1; 7 bases agree with TRBD2. The germline V gene has CDR1 SGHRS and CDR2 YFSETQ. CDR3 length equals 16 residues. V gave up 2 bases and J gave up 2 bases; unmatched junction bases: 7. This chain's CDR3 is CASSFDAGEPYNEQFF. CDR3 coding DNA: TGCGCCAGCAGCTTTGACGCGGGAGAACCCTACAATGAGCAGTTCTTC.

The chain uses TRBV3-1 (or the pseudogene TRBV3-2) and TRBJ2-1, with TRBD2 matching over 7 bases. Germline V gives CDR1 LGHDT, CDR2 YNNKEL (reference sequence). The V segment lost 1 base and the J segment 8 bases; nucleotides outside the gene matches: 8. This CDR3 spans 15 amino acids. The CDR3 region is CASSQGIREVDEQFF. CDR3 bases: TGTGCCAGCAGCCAAGGTATCCGGGAGGTCGATGAGCAGTTCTTC.

The rearrangement uses TRBV3-1 (or the pseudogene TRBV3-2) and TRBJ2-7; D ambiguous. The CDR3 runs 14 residues. Trimming took 5 bases from V and 1 from J, leaving 12 bases between them. Per the germline V gene, CDR1 is LGHDT and CDR2 is YNNKEL (reference sequence). CDR3 sequence (DNA): TGTGCCAGCAGCGGTGGAAGGTCATCCTACGAGCAGTACTTC. This sequence encodes CASSGGRSSYEQYF.